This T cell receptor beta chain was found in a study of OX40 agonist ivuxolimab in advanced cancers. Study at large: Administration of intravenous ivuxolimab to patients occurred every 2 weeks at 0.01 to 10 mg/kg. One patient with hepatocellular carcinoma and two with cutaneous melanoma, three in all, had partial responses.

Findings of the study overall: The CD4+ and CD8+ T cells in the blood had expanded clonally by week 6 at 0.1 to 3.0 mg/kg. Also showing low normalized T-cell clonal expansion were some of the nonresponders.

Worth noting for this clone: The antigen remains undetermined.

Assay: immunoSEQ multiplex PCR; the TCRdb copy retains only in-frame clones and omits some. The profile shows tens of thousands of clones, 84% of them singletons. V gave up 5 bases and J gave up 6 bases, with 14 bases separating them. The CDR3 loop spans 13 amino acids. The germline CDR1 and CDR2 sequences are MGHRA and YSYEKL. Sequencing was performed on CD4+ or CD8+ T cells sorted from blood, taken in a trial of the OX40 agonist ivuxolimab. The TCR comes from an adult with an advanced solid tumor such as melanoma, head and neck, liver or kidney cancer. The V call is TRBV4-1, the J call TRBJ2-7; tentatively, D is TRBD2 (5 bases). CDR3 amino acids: CASSYAGEGEQYF. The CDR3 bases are TGCGCCAGCAGCTACGCCGGCGAGGGCGAGCAGTACTTC.